These 8 T cell receptor beta chains came from one sample sequenced in a study of molecular identifiers for immune sequencing clone quantification. One entry per CDR3 protein, called by TCRdb with MiXCR from the PCR reads. The sample contains roughly 320,000 distinct CDR3 sequences, about 22% of which appear only once. Sequenced: naive CD8+ T cells from blood, with Jurkat cell RNA spiked in. Noted subset: FACS-sorted CD8+CD4-CCR7+CD45RA+ naive T cells. These receptors were collected from a human donor in good health. Some libraries in this study had Jurkat cell RNA spiked in.

This clonotype was picked up many times. The J gene is TRBJ1-1, the V gene TRBV29-1, with D perhaps matching TRBD1 (5 bases). V was clipped by 6 bases and J by 1 base, with 9 bases between them. Germline V CDR1 and CDR2: SQVTM, ANQGSEA. The CDR3 has 12 amino acids. The CDR3 loop reads CSVEGPNTEAFF. The CDR3 DNA sequence: TGCAGCGTGGAGGGGCCGAACACTGAAGCTTTCTTT.

This chain joins TRBV9 and TRBJ2-6; D remains unclear. V gave up 0 bases and J gave up 4 bases, with 11 bases separating them. CDR1 is SGDLS and CDR2 is YYNGEE in the germline V gene. This CDR3 has 16 residues. The CDR3 DNA is TGTGCCAGCAGCGTAGGGCAGCTGCCGGGGGCCAACGTCCTGACTTTC. Its protein is CASSVGQLPGANVLTF.

In the case of this clonotype: Since a much larger clone is just one base distant, this may be a read error. CDR3 nucleotides: TGTGCCAGCAGTGAAGGGCCACCCCTCCACTTT. Translated: CASSEGPPLHF. The chain employs TRBV6-1 and TRBJ1-6; D unclear. Trimming cost V 1 base and J 11 bases, with 3 bases left between them. This CDR3 is built from 11 residues. The V gene's germline CDR1 is MNHNS and CDR2 SASEGT.

This clonotype was seen many times. The gene calls are TRBV7-9 and TRBJ2-5; TRBD2 is a possible D gene (5 bases). Germline CDR1 is SEHNR and CDR2 is FQNEAQ (reference sequence). There are 13 residues in the CDR3. V was cut by 5 bases and J by 7 bases, with 14 bases left in between. CDR3 loop: CASSLTEEVTQYF. The CDR3 DNA sequence: TGTGCCAGCAGCCTCACCGAGGAGGTGACCCAGTACTTC.

This clonotype was seen many times. V is TRBV28 and J is TRBJ1-5; maybe TRBD1 (5 bases). CDR1 MDHEN and CDR2 SYDVKM come from the germline V gene. Trimming shortened V by 3 bases and J by 5 bases, and 11 bases separated the two germline ends. The CDR3 consists of 14 residues. The CDR3 nucleotides read TGTGCCAGCAGTTTTAGGGACGGTGATCAGCCCCAGCATTTT. Its protein product is CASSFRDGDQPQHF.

Note on this clonotype: One end of the junction fails to match germline, which may point to a read error. CDR3 in amino acids: CASSFTGYTGEPFF. The CDR3 coding sequence is TGTGCCAGCAGTTTTACAGGGTACACCGGGGAGCCGTTTTTT. The chain combines TRBV27 with TRBJ2-2; TRBD1 is a possible D gene (6 bases). The CDR3 has 14 amino acids. The germline V gene has CDR1 MNHEY and CDR2 SMNVEV (reference sequence).

This clonotype came up many times. The V gene is TRBV30, the J gene TRBJ2-7; D gene unclear. CDR1 and CDR2 (germline): GTSNPN, SVGIG (reference sequence). V was shortened by 8 bases and J by 3 bases, with 20 bases between the two germline ends. This CDR3 is built from 14 residues. In DNA form, the CDR3 reads TGTGCCCTGGCAGTAAGGAATCGGAACTACGAGCAGTACTTC. Its protein product is CALAVRNRNYEQYF. The full variable domain, with the rest looked up from reference TRBV30 and TRBJ2-7, is SQTIHQWPATLVQPVGSPLSLECTVEGTSNPNLYWYRQAAGRGLQLLFYSVGIGQISSEVPQNLSASRPQDRQFILSSKKLLLSDSGFYLCALAVRNRNYEQYFGPGTRLTVT.

Turning to this clonotype: A much bigger clone sits one base away, suggesting this may be a read error. The J gene is TRBJ2-3, the V gene TRBV12-3 or TRBV12-4; 9 nucleotides line up with TRBD2. The length of the CDR3 is 15 residues. Germline trimming cut 8 bases from V and 2 bases from J; bases unmatched to any gene: 8. For the CDR3, the DNA is TGTGCCAGCGGCATAGCGGGGGACTTCACAGATACGCAGTATTTT. Its protein is CASGIAGDFTDTQYF.